What follows are 29 T cell receptor beta chains derived from one specimen sequenced in a study of shared clonotypes between healthy human individuals. Method: immunoSEQ multiplex PCR; TCRdb's copy keeps in-frame clones and lacks some. Of some 2,100,000 clones in the sample, approximately 95% were seen once. Sequencing was carried out using naive CD4+ T cells sorted from blood. Subset specified: CD45RA+ positively selected. The source of these receptors is a man younger than 35 in good health.

This sequence joins TRBV7-8 and TRBJ2-3, with 9 bases that match TRBD2. This CDR3 contains 15 residues. CDR1 is SGHVS and CDR2 is FQNEAQ in the germline V gene. J was trimmed by 4 bases and V by 5 bases; bases with no gene match: 7. The CDR3 nucleotides are TGTGCCAGCAGCCCCGCGGGGGGGGCCCCAGATACGCAGTATTTT. This sequence encodes CASSPAGGAPDTQYF.

The genes are TRBV28 and TRBJ1-5; D ambiguous. This CDR3 is 16 amino acids long. Trimming removed 2 bases at V and 1 base at J, with 12 bases between. Germline V gives CDR1 MDHEN, CDR2 SYDVKM. The DNA for the CDR3 is TGTGCCAGCAGTTTAGGAAAAATAGGGAGCAATCAGCCCCAGCATTTT. Encoded protein: CASSLGKIGSNQPQHF.

The V gene is TRBV7-3, the J gene TRBJ2-2; D not resolved. Trimming cost V 2 bases and J 8 bases, with 21 bases left between them. Per the germline V gene, CDR1 is SGHTA and CDR2 is FQGTGA. The CDR3 runs to 17 residues. The CDR3 loop is CASSLGVGGGAPGELFF. The CDR3 DNA follows: TGTGCCAGCAGCTTAGGAGTGGGCGGTGGAGCACCGGGGGAGCTGTTTTTT.

Worth noting for this clone: The same CDR3 also results from other DNA sequences found in this sample. The rearrangement joins TRBV6-6 to TRBJ2-1; D possibly corresponds to TRBD2 (5 bases). Trimming took 9 bases from V and 6 from J, leaving 9 bases between them. The germline V gene has CDR1 MNHNY and CDR2 SVGAGI (reference sequence). CDR3 length equals 11 residues. CDR3: CASSRGNEQFF. The CDR3 DNA sequence: TGTGCCAGTTCACGGGGCAATGAGCAGTTCTTC.

With respect to this clone: The germline gene is not matched at one end of the junction; a read error may be the cause. The chain is built from TRBV7-7 and TRBJ2-5, with D possibly matching TRBD2 (5 bases). The CDR3 is 14 residues long. CDR1 and CDR2 (germline): SSHAT, FNYEAQ (reference sequence). CDR3 sequence reads: CASSPAGRVETQYF. The CDR3 region has the DNA TGTGCTAGCAGCCCGGCCGGGCGGGTTGAGACCCAGTACTTC. Full variable domain (missing parts from reference TRBV7-7 and TRBJ2-5): GAGVSQSPRYKVTKRGQDVTLRCDPISSHATLYWYQQALGQGPEFLTYFNYEAQPDKSGLPSDRFSAERPEGSISTLTIQRTEQRDSAMYRCASSPAGRVETQYFGPGTRLLVL.

V usage is TRBV9 and J usage is TRBJ2-7; a weak D match, TRBD2 (7 bases). Per germline, CDR1 SGDLS and CDR2 YYNGEE. The CDR3 totals 13 residues. CDR3 sequence (DNA): TGTGCGTCGGGGGGACAAAGTTCCTACGAGCAGTACTTC. Amino acids: CASGGQSSYEQYF. The full variable domain, rest sourced from reference TRBV9 and TRBJ2-7, is DSGVTQTPKHLITATGQRVTLRCSPRSGDLSVYWYQQSLDQGLQFLIQYYNGEERAKGNILERFSAQQFPDLHSELNLSSLELGDSALYFCASGGQSSYEQYFGPGTRLTVT.

The chain joins TRBV7-8 to TRBJ2-1; TRBD1 matches at 10 bases. The CDR3 extends over 17 amino acids. V lost 6 bases and J lost 0; bases outside the gene matches: 8. Germline lookup yields CDR1 SGHVS and CDR2 FQNEAQ. DNA of the CDR3: TGTGCCAGCAGACCTCATAGGACAGGGGGCTCCTACAATGAGCAGTTCTTC. As protein: CASRPHRTGGSYNEQFF. Supplemented by reference TRBV7-8 and TRBJ2-1, the full variable domain reads GAGVSQSPRYKVAKRGQDVALRCDPISGHVSLFWYQQALGQGPEFLTYFQNEAQLDKSGLPSDRFFAERPEGSVSTLKIQRTQQEDSAVYLCASRPHRTGGSYNEQFFGPGTRLTVL.

The chain joins TRBV5-1 to TRBJ2-7; 13 nucleotides line up with TRBD2. Germline V CDR1 and CDR2: SGHRS, YFSETQ. The V segment lost 1 base and the J segment 6 bases; nucleotides outside the gene matches: 13. This CDR3 region has 18 residues. In DNA, the CDR3 is TGCGCCAGCAGCTTGTCCGGGACTAGCGGGAATACCTTGTTCGAGCAGTACTTC. The encoded protein is CASSLSGTSGNTLFEQYF.

The CDR3 bases are TGCGCCAGCAGCTTTGCGGGGGGAGGTAATGAAAAACTGTTTTTT. This gives the protein CASSFAGGGNEKLFF. V usage is TRBV5-1 and J usage is TRBJ1-4, with D perhaps matching TRBD1 (5 bases). This CDR3 contains 15 residues. Germline V gene data show CDR1 as SGHRS and CDR2 as YFSETQ. V lost 2 bases to trimming and J lost 4 bases, with 12 bases between them.

The genes are TRBV4-2 and TRBJ2-3; TRBD1 matches 8 bases. This CDR3 is 14 amino acids long. Losses at the gene ends were 4 bases for V and 5 bases for J; bases not matched to a gene: 5. CDR1 is LGHNA and CDR2 is YNFKEQ in the germline V gene. CDR3 in DNA: TGTGCCAGCAGCCCGCGGACAGGGAGAGATACGCAGTATTTT. Translating it yields CASSPRTGRDTQYF.

As concerns this clone: The same CDR3 also results from other DNA sequences found in this sample. Written as DNA, the CDR3 is TGTGCCAGCAGTTTCGGAAGGGGAAATCAGCCCCAGCATTTT. As protein: CASSFGRGNQPQHF. This sequence joins TRBV28 and TRBJ1-5, with D perhaps TRBD1 (5 bases). V was cut by 3 bases and J by 4 bases, with 10 bases left in between. The germline V gene encodes CDR1 MDHEN and CDR2 SYDVKM. This CDR3 has 14 residues.

With regard to this clone: Other nucleotide sequences from this sample produce the same CDR3. The chain joins TRBV18 to TRBJ1-1; no clear D. Germline CDR1 KGHSH, CDR2 LQKENI. The CDR3 totals 14 residues. Trimming took 2 bases from V and 0 from J, leaving 7 bases between them. The CDR3 DNA follows: TGTGCCAGCTCACCAGGACTTATGAACACTGAAGCTTTCTTT. Protein product: CASSPGLMNTEAFF.

In the case of this clone: The identical CDR3 is also encoded by other nucleotide sequences in the sample. The V gene is TRBV19, the J gene TRBJ1-4; D gene uncertain. The V end lost 3 bases, the J end lost 3 bases, and 8 bases lay between the germline ends. There are 14 residues in the CDR3. Germline V CDR1 and CDR2: LNHDA, SQIVND (reference sequence). The CDR3 reads CASSIGGSNEKLFF. The CDR3 DNA sequence: TGTGCCAGTAGTATTGGAGGCTCTAATGAAAAACTGTTTTTT.

The chain carries TRBV4-2 and TRBJ1-4; TRBD1 is a possible D gene (5 bases). The germline V and J ends were trimmed by 1 base and 4 bases, with 10 bases remaining between them. The V gene's germline CDR1 is LGHNA and CDR2 YNFKEQ. There are 15 residues in the CDR3. CDR3 loop: CASSQGDGSNEKLFF. The CDR3, as DNA: TGTGCCAGCAGCCAAGGGGACGGGAGTAATGAAAAACTGTTTTTT.

The rearrangement links TRBV30 to TRBJ1-6, with D uncertain. There are 13 residues in the CDR3. Between the trimmed V and J ends, which lost 5 bases and 1 base, there was a span of 6 bases. Looked up from germline, CDR1 is GTSNPN and CDR2 is SVGIG (reference sequence). DNA of the CDR3: TGTGCCTGGGGGAAGTCCTATAATTCACCCCTCCACTTT. Its protein is CAWGKSYNSPLHF.

This chain links TRBV28 with TRBJ1-5; 10 bases are a match to TRBD1. The CDR3 has 16 amino acids. The V gene's germline CDR1 is MDHEN and CDR2 SYDVKM. J gave up 6 bases and V 3 bases, and 8 bases lay outside the gene matches. Here the CDR3 DNA reads TGTGCCAGCAGTTTTGTGAAAGGACAGGGGGGTCAGCCCCAGCATTTT. It encodes CASSFVKGQGGQPQHF.

The rearrangement uses TRBV4-1 and TRBJ1-6; D is perhaps TRBD1 (5 bases). This CDR3 spans 15 amino acids. Trimming stripped 1 base from V and 2 bases from J, with 6 bases between. Germline-derived CDR1 and CDR2 are MGHRA and YSYEKL. CDR3 nucleotides: TGCGCCAGCAGCCAAGGACAGCCCTATAATTCACCCCTCCACTTT. Translated, it gives CASSQGQPYNSPLHF.

The CDR3 loop is CSVAGLAGASYEQYF. The CDR3 nucleotides are TGCAGCGTTGCCGGACTAGCGGGCGCCTCGTACGAGCAGTACTTC. The rearrangement links TRBV29-1 to TRBJ2-7, with 11 bases fitting TRBD2. Trimming took 4 bases from V and 4 from J; bases not matched to a gene: 9. This CDR3 is built from 15 residues. Germline CDR1 reads SQVTM; CDR2 reads ANQGSEA.

The CDR3 spells CASRYIDDYYNEQFF. CDR3 in DNA: TGTGCCAGCAGATACATCGACGATTACTACAATGAGCAGTTCTTC. This sequence joins TRBV6-5 and TRBJ2-1, with unresolved D. V shed 6 bases and J shed 3 bases, with 15 bases lying between them. The CDR3 contains 15 residues. The V gene's germline CDR1 is MNHEY and CDR2 SVGAGI.

The rearrangement joins TRBV7-6 to TRBJ1-4, with 9 bases lining up with TRBD1. The CDR3 consists of 14 residues. The germline gives CDR1 SGHVS, CDR2 FNYEAQ. Trimming at V came to 3 bases and at J to 12 bases, leaving 8 bases not matched to a gene. CDR3 nucleotides: TGTGCCAGCAGCTTCCCGGGACAGGGTATAGAACTGTTTTTT. Protein sequence: CASSFPGQGIELFF.

The chain links TRBV2 to TRBJ2-3; no definite D call. Trimming stripped 4 bases from V and 6 bases from J, with 11 bases between. This CDR3 spans 13 amino acids. CDR1 and CDR2 from the germline V gene are SNHLY and FYNNEI. The CDR3 DNA follows: TGTGCCAGCAGTGGGTTGGGTGGGGATACGCAGTATTTT. It yields the protein CASSGLGGDTQYF. Full variable domain (missing parts from reference TRBV2 and TRBJ2-3): EPEVTQTPSHQVTQMGQEVILRCVPISNHLYFYWYRQILGQKVEFLVSFYNNEISEKSEIFDDQFSVERPDGSNFTLKIRSTKLEDSAMYFCASSGLGGDTQYFGPGTRLTVL.

The table lists this clone with a count of one. The chain combines TRBV5-1 with TRBJ2-1; D remains ambiguous. V was trimmed by 4 bases and J by 5 bases, leaving 13 bases between them. Germline CDR1 reads SGHRS; CDR2 reads YFSETQ. CDR3 length equals 14 residues. CDR3 amino acids: CASSRGPANNEQFF. CDR3 nucleotides: TGCGCCAGCAGCCGTGGACCGGCGAACAATGAGCAGTTCTTC.

In regard to this clone: Other DNA sequences of this sample code for an identical CDR3. The rearrangement links TRBV18 to TRBJ1-6, with D perhaps TRBD1 (6 bases). Germline V CDR1 and CDR2: KGHSH, LQKENI. The CDR3 totals 14 residues. Trimming stripped 2 bases from V and 7 bases from J, with 9 bases between. The CDR3 DNA reads as TGTGCCAGCTCACCATCAGGACAGAATTCACCCCTCCACTTT. Its protein product is CASSPSGQNSPLHF.

The sample holds one count of this clone. The sample carries other DNA sequences with the same CDR3. The chain recombines TRBV5-1 with TRBJ2-3, with TRBD2 identical over 9 bases. With V trimmed by 4 bases and J by 2 bases, 2 bases remained unmatched. CDR3 length equals 14 residues. Per the germline V gene, CDR1 is SGHRS and CDR2 is YFSETQ. The CDR3 sequence: CASSVAGVTDTQYF. Written as DNA, the CDR3 is TGCGCCAGCAGCGTAGCGGGAGTCACAGATACGCAGTATTTT.

The V call is TRBV6-5, the J call TRBJ1-4, with D uncertain. Trimming took off 5 bases at V and 1 base at J, with 11 bases between the two ends. The CDR3 sequence is 15 residues long. The germline CDR1 and CDR2 sequences are MNHEY and SVGAGI. The CDR3 spells CASSRGRETNEKLFF. The DNA of the CDR3 is TGTGCCAGCAGTCGCGGACGGGAAACTAATGAAAAACTGTTTTTT.

This clone was seen once. Other DNA sequences from this sample encode an identical CDR3 as well. The CDR3 is CASSYSSGSNQPQHF. CDR3 nucleotides: TGTGCCAGCAGTTACTCCTCAGGTAGCAATCAGCCCCAGCATTTT. The chain recombines TRBV6-5 with TRBJ1-5; D is ambiguous. Trimming shortened V by 0 bases and J by 0 bases, and 6 bases separated the two germline ends. The germline V gene has CDR1 MNHEY and CDR2 SVGAGI. The CDR3 is 15 amino acids.

On this clone itself: Other nucleotide sequences from this sample produce the same CDR3. The V and J genes are TRBV6-5 and TRBJ2-7; possible D gene TRBD1, 6 bases. CDR1 is MNHEY, CDR2 SVGAGI, per germline. Trimming stripped 6 bases from V and 0 bases from J, with 9 bases between. The CDR3 length is 13 residues. CDR3 protein: CASSRGSSYEQYF. The CDR3, as DNA: TGTGCCAGCAGCAGGGGAAGCTCCTACGAGCAGTACTTC.

Remarks on this clone: Its ends do not fully match the called genes, so a read error is possible. The chain carries TRBV7-7 and TRBJ2-7, with D possibly TRBD2 on 6 matching bases. The germline V gene encodes CDR1 SSHAT and CDR2 FNYEAQ (reference sequence). CDR3 length: 13 residues. CDR3 in amino acids: CASSSNTGGEQYF. The CDR3 region has the DNA TGTGCTAGCAGCTCAAATACCGGGGGAGAGCAGTACTTC.

The V and J genes are TRBV21-1 and TRBJ2-5; the table assigns TRBD1, which was not confirmed against the DNA. TRBV21-1 is a pseudogene. The CDR3 is 14 residues long. CDR3 DNA: TGTGCCAGCAGCAAAAACACAGGATCCGAGGTCCAGTACTTC. Translated, it gives CASSKNTGSEVQYF.